This T cell receptor beta chain was sequenced during a study of T cells after yellow fever vaccination. Looking at the study overall: The authors prepared low-cell-number fractions using SMART-Seq v4 Ultra Low Input.

This clonotype has at least ten counts. The antigen is not known. Study-level points and caveats: Re-detected after boosting: most primary clones, 96% of CD4 and about 90% of CD8. Clonotype sharing between CD4 and CD8 compartments was small.

By 5'RACE template switching, TCR cDNA was produced, with a universal primer site and UMIs added in the process. TCRdb re-analysed the 5' RACE reads in MiXCR, keeping a single row per CDR3 protein. Here the sample spans about 310,000 distinct CDR3 sequences, roughly 3.5% being singletons. Germline CDR1 reads SGHTA; CDR2 reads FQGNSA. The CDR3 is made up of 15 amino acids. The V segment lost 5 bases and the J segment 1 base; nucleotides outside the gene matches: 7. This receptor was identified in a man aged 18 to 29 who received the YFV17D yellow fever vaccine. This chain links TRBV7-2 with TRBJ2-5, with 7 bases that match TRBD2. The sample consisted of PBMCs, taken on the day of the yellow fever booster vaccination. DNA of the CDR3: TGTGCCAGCAGCGCCCAGACTAGCTCCCAAGAGACCCAGTACTTC. The encoded protein is CASSAQTSSQETQYF.